These T cell receptor beta chains were read from a single sample in a study of OX40 agonist ivuxolimab in advanced cancers. The protocol was immunoSEQ multiplex PCR, while the TCRdb copy is restricted to in-frame clones and leaves out a portion. Of roughly 89,000 clones in the sample, roughly 93% were seen once. The source was CD4+ or CD8+ T cells sorted from blood, collected in a trial of the OX40 agonist ivuxolimab. These receptors originate from an adult with an advanced solid tumor such as melanoma, head and neck, liver or kidney cancer. The CDR3 runs from the conserved cysteine through the conserved F or W. Each record gives: clone size, J gene, D gene, V gene, CDR3 protein, CDR3 DNA. D genes are given only for firm matches. Size tells how often a clone was seen (once, few, many) or the class of an expanded clone, and some rows leave it out.

>once|TRBJ2-3|TRBD2|TRBV11-2
CASSLAFAGGPRADTQYF
TGTGCCAGCAGCTTAGCTTTTGCGGGAGGGCCGAGGGCAGATACGCAGTATTTT
>-|TRBJ2-7|-|TRBV7-2
CASSFGDIDEQYF
TGTGCCAGCAGCTTCGGGGACATAGACGAGCAGTACTTC
>-|TRBJ2-7|-|TRBV27
CASSPRWGEGYEQYF
TGTGCCAGCAGTCCCCGATGGGGGGAAGGATACGAGCAGTACTTC
>-|TRBJ2-5|TRBD1|TRBV7-2
CASSLVGTGEVETQYF
TGTGCCAGCAGCTTAGTCGGGACAGGGGAGGTGGAGACCCAGTACTTC
>once|TRBJ2-2|-|TRBV5-4
CASSPTGTQRELFF
TGTGCCAGCAGCCCAACCGGGACGCAGCGGGAGCTGTTTTTT
>-|TRBJ1-5|TRBD1|TRBV2
CASSRDRGDQPQHF
TGTGCCAGCAGTCGAGACAGGGGAGATCAGCCCCAGCATTTT
>-|TRBJ2-1|-|TRBV7-6
CASSLGGTGYNEQFF
TGTGCCAGCAGCTTAGGGGGTACGGGATACAATGAGCAGTTCTTC
>few|TRBJ1-2|TRBD1|TRBV28
CASSLGGTGKGYTF
TGTGCCAGCAGTTTAGGAGGGACAGGGAAAGGCTACACCTTC
>-|TRBJ1-2|-|TRBV4-2
CASSQDNIGSYGYTF
TGTGCCAGCAGCCAAGATAATATAGGGAGCTATGGCTACACCTTC
>-|TRBJ2-7|-|TRBV21-1
CASSEPGLAGNEQYF
TGTGCCAGCAGCGAACCGGGACTAGCGGGTAACGAGCAGTACTTC
>-|TRBJ2-5|TRBD1|TRBV4-2
CASSRDRGLAETQYF
TGTGCCAGCAGCCGGGACAGGGGGCTCGCTGAGACCCAGTACTTC
>-|TRBJ2-2|-|TRBV14
CASSQIRTGELFF
TGTGCCAGCAGCCAAATTCGGACCGGGGAGCTGTTTTTT
>-|TRBJ2-7|-|TRBV6-5
CASSRQPGEQYF
TGTGCCAGCAGTAGGCAACCAGGCGAGCAGTACTTC
>-|TRBJ1-1|-|TRBV11-1
CASSLSYTEAFF
TGTGCCAGCAGCCTTAGCTACACTGAAGCTTTCTTT
>-|TRBJ2-3|TRBD1|TRBV2
CASSASTGRGTQYF
TGTGCCAGCAGTGCCTCGACAGGGCGAGGTACGCAGTATTTT
>-|TRBJ2-7|TRBD1|TRBV19
CASMKGTGTGEQYF
TGTGCCAGTATGAAGGGGACAGGGACTGGAGAGCAGTACTTC
>-|TRBJ2-7|-|TRBV28
CASSLSPGGGGPPYEQYF
TGTGCCAGCAGTTTAAGCCCCGGTGGGGGAGGACCCCCCTACGAGCAGTACTTC
>-|TRBJ1-2|-|TRBV11-2
CASSSTSPRSYGYTF
TGTGCCAGCAGCTCCACTAGTCCTCGGTCTTATGGCTACACCTTC
>-|TRBJ1-1|-|TRBV19
CASWGGRATEAFF
TGTGCCAGTTGGGGGGGAAGGGCCACTGAAGCTTTCTTT
>-|TRBJ2-7|-|TRBV28
CASSRAAGFSSYEQYF
TGTGCCAGCAGCCGAGCGGCGGGATTTAGCTCCTACGAGCAGTACTTC
>-|TRBJ1-2|-|TRBV5-6
CASSLFTGNGYTF
TGTGCCAGCAGCTTGTTCACAGGGAATGGCTACACCTTC
>-|TRBJ2-5|-|TRBV7-2
CASSLGLQETQYF
TGTGCCAGCAGCCTCGGACTCCAAGAGACCCAGTACTTC
>-|TRBJ2-3|-|TRBV28
CASSLLTDTQYF
TGTGCCAGCAGTTTATTGACAGATACGCAGTATTTT
>once|TRBJ2-7|TRBD2|TRBV19
CASSIGAGTSRSYEQYF
TGTGCCAGTAGTATAGGGGCCGGGACTAGCAGATCCTACGAGCAGTACTTC
>-|TRBJ1-5|-|TRBV4-3
CASSQEVADNQPQHF
TGCGCCAGCAGCCAAGAAGTGGCAGACAATCAGCCCCAGCATTTT
>-|TRBJ1-5|-|TRBV27
CASRPFQGNQPQHF
TGTGCCAGCAGACCATTTCAGGGGAATCAGCCCCAGCATTTT
>-|TRBJ1-3|-|TRBV6-5
CASSQSSGNTIYF
TGTGCCAGCAGTCAGAGCTCTGGAAACACCATATATTTT
>once|TRBJ2-1|TRBD2|TRBV6-5
CASSKLAGNEQFF
TGTGCCAGCAGTAAACTAGCGGGAAATGAGCAGTTCTTC
>-|TRBJ1-1|-|TRBV4-3
CASSQENTENTEAFF
TGCGCCAGCAGCCAAGAAAATACAGAGAACACTGAAGCTTTCTTT
>once|TRBJ2-1|TRBD2|TRBV7-2
CASSYSLTNRLAGVDEQFF
TGTGCCAGCAGCTACTCCCTGACAAACCGGCTAGCGGGAGTAGATGAGCAGTTCTTC
>-|TRBJ2-1|TRBD1|TRBV7-8
CASSLAAGTGAYNEQFF
TGTGCCAGCAGCTTAGCGGCCGGGACAGGGGCCTACAATGAGCAGTTCTTC
>-|TRBJ2-7|TRBD1|TRBV5-1
CASRSGTGRYHEQYF
TGCGCCAGCAGGTCCGGGACAGGGCGGTACCACGAGCAGTACTTC
>-|TRBJ2-7|-|TRBV19
CASSFDSGRITYEQYF
TGTGCCAGTAGCTTCGACAGTGGAAGGATCACCTACGAGCAGTACTTC
>-|TRBJ2-7|-|TRBV6-6
CASSYRGIPYEQYF
TGTGCCAGCAGTTACAGGGGGATTCCCTACGAGCAGTACTTC
>-|TRBJ1-3|-|TRBV6-1
CASTPGFPGNTIYF
TGTGCCAGCACTCCGGGATTTCCTGGAAACACCATATATTTT
>-|TRBJ1-2|TRBD1|TRBV29-1
CSVGQGQNYGYTF
TGCAGCGTTGGTCAGGGACAGAACTATGGCTACACCTTC
>-|TRBJ1-1|TRBD1|TRBV7-2
CASSLELGGSEAFF
TGTGCCAGCAGCTTAGAGTTAGGGGGCAGTGAAGCTTTCTTT
>-|TRBJ2-5|-|TRBV7-2
CASSLPPGGEKTQYF
TGTGCCAGCAGCTTACCCCCAGGGGGGGAGAAGACCCAGTACTTC
>-|TRBJ2-7|-|TRBV7-6
CASSLFGDYEQYF
TGTGCCAGCAGCTTGTTCGGGGACTACGAGCAGTACTTC
>-|TRBJ2-7|-|TRBV7-2
CASSFDSLLYEQYF
TGTGCCAGCAGCTTTGACAGTCTTCTATACGAGCAGTACTTC
>-|TRBJ2-2|TRBD2|TRBV7-3
CASSLGLDFTGELFF
TGTGCCAGCAGCTTGGGACTAGACTTCACCGGGGAGCTGTTTTTT
>-|TRBJ2-2|-|TRBV11-2
CASSFGTVRTGELFF
TGTGCCAGCAGCTTTGGGACTGTTCGGACCGGGGAGCTGTTTTTT
>-|TRBJ2-1|-|TRBV28
CASSLLSSYNEQFF
TGTGCCAGCAGTTTACTTAGCTCCTACAATGAGCAGTTCTTC
>-|TRBJ1-4|TRBD1|TRBV2
CASRAGTANEKLFF
TGTGCCAGCAGGGCCGGGACAGCAAATGAAAAACTGTTTTTT
>once|TRBJ2-5|-|TRBV5-1
CASSLGTGETQYF
TGCGCCAGCAGCTTGGGGACCGGAGAGACCCAGTACTTC
>-|TRBJ1-4|TRBD1|TRBV19
CASSTQGARNEKLFF
TGTGCCAGTAGTACCCAGGGGGCGCGGAATGAAAAACTGTTTTTT
>-|TRBJ2-1|-|TRBV28
CASSSTRSSYNEQFF
TGTGCCAGCAGTTCCACTCGGAGCTCCTACAATGAGCAGTTCTTC
>-|TRBJ2-2|-|TRBV28
CASSPSRTGELFF
TGTGCCAGCAGTCCCTCCCGCACCGGGGAGCTGTTTTTT
>once|TRBJ2-7|-|TRBV29-1
CSVGDVRSYEQYF
TGCAGCGTTGGGGACGTCCGCTCGTACGAGCAGTACTTC
>few|TRBJ2-7|-|TRBV11-2
CASSRLRGRSSYEQYF
TGTGCCAGCAGCCGCCTTAGGGGACGATCCTCCTACGAGCAGTACTTC
>-|TRBJ1-2|-|TRBV25-1
CASTRDANYGYTF
TGTGCCAGCACCCGGGACGCCAACTATGGCTACACCTTC
>-|TRBJ2-1|-|TRBV19
CASSSPGTAYNEQFF
TGTGCCAGTAGTAGTCCCGGGACGGCGTACAATGAGCAGTTCTTC
>-|TRBJ2-1|-|TRBV25-1
CASSGTAGTVYNEQFF
TGTGCCAGCAGTGGGACGGCGGGGACAGTTTACAATGAGCAGTTCTTC
>-|TRBJ2-3|TRBD2|TRBV27
CASSPTGLAIGTQYF
TGTGCCAGCAGTCCCACGGGACTAGCTATTGGTACGCAGTATTTT
>once|TRBJ1-3|-|TRBV2
CASSEAELRSTIYF
TGTGCCAGCAGTGAAGCAGAGTTAAGGTCTACCATATATTTT